Below are 16 T cell receptor beta chains sequenced from a single sample in a study of beta chain features in type 1 diabetes. Notes on the study in general: Type 1 diabetes patients showed a moderate but significant shortening of TCRB CDR3s in all four CD4+ subsets.

For these receptors, no antigen is known. Every bit of the isolated RNA underwent reverse transcription, so sequencing read expressed TCRB transcripts. Profiling relied on immunoSEQ multiplex PCR, and the TCRdb table lists in-frame clones only, not all of them. Of some 350,000 clones listed, roughly a tenth are singletons. The sample was central memory CD4+ T cells from blood. These receptors originate from a man aged 25 to 40 with type 1 diabetes.

The sample holds a few counts of this clone. The CDR3 DNA sequence: TGTGCCAGTAGTATAGAGACAGCCACAGATACGCAGTATTTT. It specifies CASSIETATDTQYF. This sequence joins TRBV19 and TRBJ2-3; tentatively, D is TRBD1 (5 bases). Trimming took off 0 bases at V and 2 bases at J, with 6 bases between the two ends. Germline V gene data show CDR1 as LNHDA and CDR2 as SQIVND (reference sequence). CDR3 length: 14 amino acids.

The V call is TRBV19, the J call TRBJ1-1; perhaps TRBD1 as D (6 bases). The CDR3 totals 16 residues. Trimming pared 3 bases from V and 1 base from J, leaving 15 bases between. The germline V gene encodes CDR1 LNHDA and CDR2 SQIVND (reference sequence). CDR3 DNA sequence: TGTGCCAGTAGTATTGGCGTGGGGGGGCCGAACACTGAAGCTTTCTTT. It encodes CASSIGVGGPNTEAFF.

There are many counts of this clone. The genes are TRBV14 and TRBJ2-1; the D is unclear. Between the trimmed V and J ends, which lost 2 bases and 4 bases, there was a span of 9 bases. The CDR3 is 14 residues long. Germline assignment: CDR1 SGHDN and CDR2 FVKESK. The CDR3 coding sequence is TGTGCCAGCAGCCAAAGCTCCGATTACAATGAGCAGTTCTTC. It codes for CASSQSSDYNEQFF. The whole variable domain, filled in from reference TRBV14 and TRBJ2-1, reads EAGVTQFPSHSVIEKGQTVTLRCDPISGHDNLYWYRRVMGKEIKFLLHFVKESKQDESGMPNNRFLAERTGGTYSTLKVQPAELEDSGVYFCASSQSSDYNEQFFGPGTRLTVL.

The rearrangement links TRBV28 to TRBJ2-5; D might be TRBD2 (5 bases). The V gene lost 3 bases and the J gene lost 4 bases, with 12 bases spanning the gap. This CDR3 spans 14 amino acids. The germline CDR1 and CDR2 sequences are MDHEN and SYDVKM. Here the CDR3 reads CASSLVSSRETQYF. The CDR3 DNA sequence: TGTGCCAGCAGTTTGGTGTCTAGCCGAGAGACCCAGTACTTC.

The chain employs TRBV28 and TRBJ1-5; 9 bases fit TRBD1. After removal of 6 bases from V and 5 bases from J, the junction contained 8 bases not matched to a gene. CDR1 is MDHEN and CDR2 is SYDVKM in the germline V gene. This CDR3 has 15 residues. CDR3 residues: CASRSGTGYYQPQHF. The CDR3 nucleotides are TGTGCCAGCAGATCCGGGACAGGGTACTATCAGCCCCAGCATTTT.

The V and J genes are TRBV9 and TRBJ2-1, with 9 bases matching TRBD1. V lost 3 bases, J lost 6 bases, and 10 bases stayed unmatched. CDR1 SGDLS and CDR2 YYNGEE come from the germline V gene. The CDR3 consists of 16 residues. CDR3 DNA: TGTGCCAGCAGCGCGGGGTGGGGACAGGGTCTCAATGAGCAGTTCTTC. This gives the protein CASSAGWGQGLNEQFF.

Comment on this clone: A much larger clone lies one base from this, so it may be a read error. The same CDR3 arises from other DNA sequences in this sample as well. This chain links TRBV7-9 with TRBJ2-1; a possible D gene is TRBD2 (7 bases). This CDR3 is 13 amino acids long. The germline V gene has CDR1 SEHNR and CDR2 FQNEAQ (reference sequence). The CDR3 coding sequence is TGCGCCAGCAGCTTAGGGGGGGATGGTGAGCAGTTCTTC. Protein sequence: CASSLGGDGEQFF.

This clone has a handful of counts. The CDR3 DNA reads TGTGCCAGCAGTTCATCCCTCGGCGAGCAGTACTTC. Amino acid sequence: CASSSSLGEQYF. This chain links TRBV28 with TRBJ2-5; D uncertain. The J call may be in error: the DNA end matches TRBJ2-7 better. Germline-derived CDR1 and CDR2 are MDHEN and SYDVKM. CDR3 length: 12 residues.

The sample holds many counts of this clone. The V and J genes are TRBV11-2 and TRBJ2-1, with D hard to call. The V and J ends lost 1 base and 6 bases respectively, with 7 bases between them. Germline values: CDR1 SGHAT, CDR2 FQNNGV. The CDR3 length is 13 residues. CDR3 sequence: CASSLGRANEQFF. The CDR3 DNA reads TGTGCCAGCAGCTTAGGACGGGCCAATGAGCAGTTCTTC.

This clone was observed a few times. The gene calls are TRBV5-6 and TRBJ2-5, with D hard to call. The germline gives CDR1 SGHDT, CDR2 YYEEEE. The CDR3 is 12 residues long. The V and J ends lost 6 bases and 2 bases respectively, with 8 bases between them. CDR3 DNA: TGTGCCAGCAACCGACATCAAGAGACCCAGTACTTC. Amino acids: CASNRHQETQYF.

This clone has just a few counts. The gene calls are TRBV7-9 and TRBJ2-7, with TRBD1 matching 8 bases. Trimming took 1 base from V and 2 from J; bases not matched to a gene: 4. Germline V lookup: CDR1 SEHNR, CDR2 FQNEAQ (reference sequence). The CDR3 length is 15 residues. The CDR3 here is CASSLGGQDTYEQYF. The DNA of the CDR3 is TGTGCCAGCAGCTTAGGGGGACAGGACACCTACGAGCAGTACTTC.

V gene TRBV4-1 combines with J gene TRBJ2-4; no firm D call. Trimming left V 0 bases short and J 1 base short, with 1 base between. The CDR3 extends over 13 amino acids. Germline V gene lookup returns CDR1 MGHRA and CDR2 YSYEKL. CDR3 amino acids: CASSQEAKNIQYF. For the CDR3, the DNA is TGCGCCAGCAGCCAAGAGGCCAAAAACATTCAGTACTTC.

This clone was observed many times. The V call is TRBV4-2, the J call TRBJ1-4, with a possible D match to TRBD1 (6 bases). Trimming left V 1 base short and J 2 bases short, with 17 bases between. Germline V gives CDR1 LGHNA, CDR2 YNFKEQ. This CDR3 is 18 amino acids long. As DNA, the CDR3 is TGTGCCAGCAGCCAAGCTCTGCCCCGTACAGGGACTAATGAAAAACTGTTTTTT. Its protein product is CASSQALPRTGTNEKLFF.

CDR3 sequence reads: CASSIGQNNEQFF. The CDR3 bases are TGTGCCAGTAGTATCGGACAGAACAATGAGCAGTTCTTC. This rearrangement joins TRBV19 to TRBJ2-1, with D tentatively TRBD1 (6 bases). Germline V lookup: CDR1 LNHDA, CDR2 SQIVND (reference sequence). V lost 3 bases and J lost 5, with 8 bases in between. CDR3 length: 13 amino acids.

This clone occurred a few times. V is TRBV6-1 and J is TRBJ2-1; 9 bases align to TRBD1. This CDR3 has 15 residues. Trimming removed 2 bases from V and 7 bases from J; junction bases left unmatched: 6. Per germline, CDR1 MNHNS and CDR2 SASEGT. This CDR3 is CASSEQGQGENEQFF. The CDR3 DNA is TGTGCCAGCAGTGAACAGGGACAGGGCGAGAATGAGCAGTTCTTC.

This clone was counted many times. The rearrangement uses TRBV18 and TRBJ2-7; D unresolved. Per the germline V gene, CDR1 is KGHSH and CDR2 is LQKENI. The CDR3 runs to 14 residues. V was pared by 3 bases and J by 1 base, with 10 bases between. The CDR3 DNA is TGTGCCAGCTCACCCTCAGGTAAATCCTACGAGCAGTACTTC. Its translation: CASSPSGKSYEQYF.